This T cell receptor (beta chain) derives from a study of blood T cell repertoires in COVID-19. Overall study: COVID-19 samples collected from the United States, Italy and Spain covered acute and convalescent phases. T cells, B-cell-depleted T cells, or PBMCs provided the cDNA or gDNA that served as material.

Original data processing: Scientists estimated how many nucleated cells there were by amplifying reference gene primers. TCRdb's copy holds only in-frame clones and misses some; the assay was immunoSEQ multiplex PCR. V and J calls and clone size are as listed in that table; D and trimming were resolved from the DNA. This repertoire shows approximately 190,000 clones, roughly 80% found once; its top ten account for about 20%. The germline V and J ends were trimmed by 0 bases and 4 bases, with 12 bases remaining between them. The CDR3 contains 15 residues. Germline CDR1 reads LNHNV; CDR2 reads YYDKDF (reference sequence).

The clonotype comes from a human donor in a cohort sampled during active COVID-19. The sequenced sample was peripheral blood. The chain carries TRBV15 and TRBJ1-2; D is possibly TRBD1 (6 bases). The CDR3 region has the DNA TGTGCCACCAGCAGAGACCGACAGGCCCTCTATGGCTACACCTTC. This gives the protein CATSRDRQALYGYTF. The full variable domain, with the rest looked up from reference TRBV15 and TRBJ1-2, is DAMVIQNPRYQVTQFGKPVTLSCSQTLNHNVMYWYQQKSSQAPKLLFHYYDKDFNNEADTPDNFQSRRPNTSFCFLDIRSPGLGDTAMYLCATSRDRQALYGYTFGSGTRLTVV.